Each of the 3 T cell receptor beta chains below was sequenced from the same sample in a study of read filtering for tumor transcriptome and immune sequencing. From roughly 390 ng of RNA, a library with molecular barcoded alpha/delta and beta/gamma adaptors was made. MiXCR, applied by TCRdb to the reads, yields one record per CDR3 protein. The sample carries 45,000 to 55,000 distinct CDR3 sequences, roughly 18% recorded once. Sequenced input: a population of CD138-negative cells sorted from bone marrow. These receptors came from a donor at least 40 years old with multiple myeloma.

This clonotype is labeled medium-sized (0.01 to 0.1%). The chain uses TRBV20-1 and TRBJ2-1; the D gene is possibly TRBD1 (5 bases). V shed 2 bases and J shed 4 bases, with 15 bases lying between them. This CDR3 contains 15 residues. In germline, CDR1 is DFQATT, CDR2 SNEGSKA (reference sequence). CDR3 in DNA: TGCAGTGCTAGACCCGGCAGGGTGAATTACAATGAGCAGTTCTTC. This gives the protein CSARPGRVNYNEQFF.

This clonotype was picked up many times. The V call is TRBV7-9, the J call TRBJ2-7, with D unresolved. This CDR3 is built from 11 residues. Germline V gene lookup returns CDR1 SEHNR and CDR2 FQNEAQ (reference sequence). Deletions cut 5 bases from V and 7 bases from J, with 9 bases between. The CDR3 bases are TGTGCCAGCAGCCCCTCGAGGGAGCAGTACTTC. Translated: CASSPSREQYF.

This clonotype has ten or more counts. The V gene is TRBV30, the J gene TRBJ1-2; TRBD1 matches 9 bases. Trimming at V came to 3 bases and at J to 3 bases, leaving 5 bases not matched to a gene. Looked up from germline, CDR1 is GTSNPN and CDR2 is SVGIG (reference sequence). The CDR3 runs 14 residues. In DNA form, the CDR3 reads TGTGCCTGGAGCACACAGGGGGCAGACTATGGCTACACCTTC. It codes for CAWSTQGADYGYTF.